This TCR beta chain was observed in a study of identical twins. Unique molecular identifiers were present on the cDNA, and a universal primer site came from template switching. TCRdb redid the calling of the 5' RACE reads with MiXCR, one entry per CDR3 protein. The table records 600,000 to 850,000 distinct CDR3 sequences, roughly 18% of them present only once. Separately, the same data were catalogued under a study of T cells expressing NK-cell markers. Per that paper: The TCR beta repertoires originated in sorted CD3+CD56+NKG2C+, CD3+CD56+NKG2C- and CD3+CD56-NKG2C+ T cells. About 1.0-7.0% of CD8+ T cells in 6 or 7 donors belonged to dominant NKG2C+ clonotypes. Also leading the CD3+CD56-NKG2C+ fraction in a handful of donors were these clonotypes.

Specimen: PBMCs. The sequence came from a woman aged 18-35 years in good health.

Here the CDR3 reads CSARWDSTKETQYF. DNA of the CDR3: TGCAGTGCTAGGTGGGACTCAACCAAAGAGACCCAGTACTTC. The chain has TRBV20-1 and TRBJ2-5, with a possible D match to TRBD2 (6 bases). Trimming took off 3 bases at V and 3 bases at J, with 14 bases between the two ends. This CDR3 region has 14 residues. Germline-derived CDR1 and CDR2 are DFQATT and SNEGSKA (reference sequence).